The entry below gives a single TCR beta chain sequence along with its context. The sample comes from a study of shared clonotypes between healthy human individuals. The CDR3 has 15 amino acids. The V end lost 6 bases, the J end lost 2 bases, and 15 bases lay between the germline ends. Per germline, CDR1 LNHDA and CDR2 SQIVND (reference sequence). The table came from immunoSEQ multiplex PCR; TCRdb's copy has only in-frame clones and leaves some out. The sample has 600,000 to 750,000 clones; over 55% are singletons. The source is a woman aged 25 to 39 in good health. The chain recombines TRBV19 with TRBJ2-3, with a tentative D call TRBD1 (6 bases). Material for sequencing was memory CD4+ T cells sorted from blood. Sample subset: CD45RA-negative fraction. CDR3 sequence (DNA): TGTGCCAGTAGGCGGAGGCAGGGGATCACAGATACGCAGTATTTT. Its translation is CASRRRQGITDTQYF. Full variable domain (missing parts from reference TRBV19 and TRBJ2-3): DGGITQSPKYLFRKEGQNVTLSCEQNLNHDAMYWYRQDPGQGLRLIYYSQIVNDFQKGDIAEGYSVSREKKESFPLTVTSAQKNPTAFYLCASRRRQGITDTQYFGPGTRLTVL.